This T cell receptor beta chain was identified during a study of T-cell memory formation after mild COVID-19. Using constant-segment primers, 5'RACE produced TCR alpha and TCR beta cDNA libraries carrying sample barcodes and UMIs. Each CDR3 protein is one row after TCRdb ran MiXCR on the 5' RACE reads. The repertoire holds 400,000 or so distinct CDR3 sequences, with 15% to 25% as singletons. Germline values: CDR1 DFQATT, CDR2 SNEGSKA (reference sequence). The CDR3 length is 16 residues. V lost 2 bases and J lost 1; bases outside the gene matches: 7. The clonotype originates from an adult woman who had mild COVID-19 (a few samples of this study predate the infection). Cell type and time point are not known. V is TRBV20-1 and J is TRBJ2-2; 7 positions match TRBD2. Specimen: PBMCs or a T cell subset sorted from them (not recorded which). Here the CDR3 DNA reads TGCAGTGCTAGAATACCGGGGGGTAGGAACACCGGGGAGCTGTTTTTT. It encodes CSARIPGGRNTGELFF.